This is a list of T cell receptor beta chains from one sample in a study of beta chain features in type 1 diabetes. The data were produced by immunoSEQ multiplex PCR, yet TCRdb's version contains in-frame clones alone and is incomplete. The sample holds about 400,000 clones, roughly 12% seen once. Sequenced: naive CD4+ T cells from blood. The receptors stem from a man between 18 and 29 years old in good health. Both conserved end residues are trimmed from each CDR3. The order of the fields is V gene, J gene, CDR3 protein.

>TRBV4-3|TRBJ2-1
ASSQGSLAVHFEQF
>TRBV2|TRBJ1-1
ASSVRDSEAF
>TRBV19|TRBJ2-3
ASSMVGHITDTQY
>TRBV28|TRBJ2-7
ASSSAVAGDSYEQY
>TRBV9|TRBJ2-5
ASSTGGETQY
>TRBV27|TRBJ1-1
ASSLRHGAEAF
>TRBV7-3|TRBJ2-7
ASSPDSQTEQY
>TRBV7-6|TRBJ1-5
ASSSGQNQPQH
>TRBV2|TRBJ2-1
ASSDLGPGASNEQF
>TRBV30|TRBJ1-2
AWSTGNYGYT
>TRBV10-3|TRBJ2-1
AIIDSSGGSHNEQF
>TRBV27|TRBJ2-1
ASSLVSPPSSYNEQF
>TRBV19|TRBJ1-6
ASSSPGQGLPPLH
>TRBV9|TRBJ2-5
ASSVGPTGGETQY
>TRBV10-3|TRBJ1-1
ATSANPNTEAF
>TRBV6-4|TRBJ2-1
ASSDSAGSKDEQF
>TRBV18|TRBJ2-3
ASSPIAGLGLRTQY
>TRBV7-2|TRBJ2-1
ASSLGAGSYNEQF
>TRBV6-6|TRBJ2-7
ASSYSSSFFYEQY
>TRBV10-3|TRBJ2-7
AIKSQGGYEQY
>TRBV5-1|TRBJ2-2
ASSRSSGSNTGELF
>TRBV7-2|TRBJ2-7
ASSLTVGGGVLTYEQY
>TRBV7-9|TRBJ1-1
ASSLHSRAEAF
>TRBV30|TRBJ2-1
AWSGGSGNNNEQF
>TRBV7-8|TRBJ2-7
ASSSLTGGFYEQY
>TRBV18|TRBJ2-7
ASTTSGDEQY
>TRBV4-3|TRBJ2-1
ASSQVTGRYNEQF
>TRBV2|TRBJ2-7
ASRSGGYSYEQY
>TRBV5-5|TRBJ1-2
ASRRQGARGYT
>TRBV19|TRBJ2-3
ASSRRTGETDTQY
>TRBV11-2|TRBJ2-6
ASSPRGLSGANVLT
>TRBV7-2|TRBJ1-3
ASSLAGGRNTIY
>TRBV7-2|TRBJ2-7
ASSRDRGHEF
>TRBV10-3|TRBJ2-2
AISEWHLQNTGELF
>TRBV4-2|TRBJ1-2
ASSQDPDRNYGYT
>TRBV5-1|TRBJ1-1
ASSLGQGSSEAF
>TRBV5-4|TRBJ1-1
ASAGGPDTEAF
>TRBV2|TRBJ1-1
ASRSRVSVNTEAF
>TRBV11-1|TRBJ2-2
ASSFPRTANTGELF
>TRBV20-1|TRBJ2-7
SGDRGHEQY
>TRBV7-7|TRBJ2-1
ASSLALGLAGAEQF
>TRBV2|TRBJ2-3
ASSGDRYYTDTQY
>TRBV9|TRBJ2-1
ASSDSGSSYNEQF
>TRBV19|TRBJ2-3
ASSIRFGGGGTDTQY